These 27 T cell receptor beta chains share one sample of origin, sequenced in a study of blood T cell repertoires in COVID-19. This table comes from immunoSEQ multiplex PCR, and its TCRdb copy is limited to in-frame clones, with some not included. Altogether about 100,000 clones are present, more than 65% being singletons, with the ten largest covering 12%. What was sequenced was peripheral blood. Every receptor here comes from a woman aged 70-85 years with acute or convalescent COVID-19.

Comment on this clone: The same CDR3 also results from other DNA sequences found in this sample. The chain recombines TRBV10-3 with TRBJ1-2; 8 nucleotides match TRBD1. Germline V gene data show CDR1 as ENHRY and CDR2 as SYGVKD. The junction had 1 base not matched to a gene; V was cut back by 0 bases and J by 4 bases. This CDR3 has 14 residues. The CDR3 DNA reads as TGTGCCATCAGTGAGTCCGACAGGGGCTATGGCTACACCTTC. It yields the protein CAISESDRGYGYTF.

The CDR3 loop is CATSDRGDTQYF. As DNA, the CDR3 is TGTGCCACCAGTGATCGGGGGGATACGCAGTATTTT. This rearrangement joins TRBV24-1 to TRBJ2-3; D might be TRBD2 (6 bases). CDR1 is KGHDR, CDR2 SFDVKD, per germline. Trimming left V 3 bases short and J 6 bases short, with 6 bases between. The CDR3 length is 12 residues.

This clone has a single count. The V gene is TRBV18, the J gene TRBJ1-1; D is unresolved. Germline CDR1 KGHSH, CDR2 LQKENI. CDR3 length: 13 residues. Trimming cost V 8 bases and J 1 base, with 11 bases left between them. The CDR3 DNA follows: TGTGCCAGCACTAAAGCAGCGAACACTGAAGCTTTCTTT. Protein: CASTKAANTEAFF.

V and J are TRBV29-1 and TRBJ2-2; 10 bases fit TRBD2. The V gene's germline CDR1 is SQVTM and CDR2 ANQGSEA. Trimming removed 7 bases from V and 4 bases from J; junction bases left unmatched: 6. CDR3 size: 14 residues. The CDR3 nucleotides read TGCAGCGCCGCTAGCGGGGGCGGCACCGGGGAGCTGTTTTTT. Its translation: CSAASGGGTGELFF.

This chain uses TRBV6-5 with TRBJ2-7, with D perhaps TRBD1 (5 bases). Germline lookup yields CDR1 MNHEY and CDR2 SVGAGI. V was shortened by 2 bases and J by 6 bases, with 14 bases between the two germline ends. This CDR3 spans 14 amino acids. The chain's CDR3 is CASSYAVGQGEQYV. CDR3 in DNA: TGTGCCAGCAGTTACGCCGTCGGGCAGGGCGAGCAGTACGTC.

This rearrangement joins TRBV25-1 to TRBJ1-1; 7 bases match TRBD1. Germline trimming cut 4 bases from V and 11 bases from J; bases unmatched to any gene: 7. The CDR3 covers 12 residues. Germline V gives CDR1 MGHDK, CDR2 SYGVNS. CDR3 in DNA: TGTGCCAGCAGTGGATATACAGGGGCCGCTTTCTTT. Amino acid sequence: CASSGYTGAAFF.

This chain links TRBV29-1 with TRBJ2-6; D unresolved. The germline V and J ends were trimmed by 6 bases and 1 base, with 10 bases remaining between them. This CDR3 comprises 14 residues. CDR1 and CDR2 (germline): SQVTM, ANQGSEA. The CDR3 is CSVHTGSGANVLTF. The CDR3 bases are TGCAGCGTCCACACCGGGTCTGGGGCCAACGTCCTGACTTTC.

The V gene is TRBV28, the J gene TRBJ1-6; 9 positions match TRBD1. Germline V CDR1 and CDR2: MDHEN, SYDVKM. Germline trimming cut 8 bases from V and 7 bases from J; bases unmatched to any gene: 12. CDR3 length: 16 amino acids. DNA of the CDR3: TGTGCCAGCGGTGGGGGCGGGACAGGGAACAATTCACCCCTCCACTTT. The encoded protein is CASGGGGTGNNSPLHF. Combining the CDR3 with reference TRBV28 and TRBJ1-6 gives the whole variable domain DVKVTQSSRYLVKRTGEKVFLECVQDMDHENMFWYRQDPGLGLRLIYFSYDVKMKEKGDIPEGYSVSREKKERFSLILESASTNQTSMYLCASGGGGTGNNSPLHFGNGTRLTVT.

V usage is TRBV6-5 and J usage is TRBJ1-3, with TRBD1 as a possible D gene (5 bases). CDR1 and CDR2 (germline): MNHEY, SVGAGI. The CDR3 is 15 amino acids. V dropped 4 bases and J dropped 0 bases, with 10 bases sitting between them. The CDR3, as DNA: TGTGCCAGCAGTTCTACAGGCCCCTCTGGAAACACCATATATTTT. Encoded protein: CASSSTGPSGNTIYF.

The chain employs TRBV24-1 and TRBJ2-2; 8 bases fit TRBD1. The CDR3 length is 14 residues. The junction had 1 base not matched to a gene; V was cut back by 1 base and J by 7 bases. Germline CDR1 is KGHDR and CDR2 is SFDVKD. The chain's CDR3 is CATSDLQGVGELFF. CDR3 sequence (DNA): TGTGCCACCAGTGATTTACAGGGGGTCGGGGAGCTGTTTTTT.

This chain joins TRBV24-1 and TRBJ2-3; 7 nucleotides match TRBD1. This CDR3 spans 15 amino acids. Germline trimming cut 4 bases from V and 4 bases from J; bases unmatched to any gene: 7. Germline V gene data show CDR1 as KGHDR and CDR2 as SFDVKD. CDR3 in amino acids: CATSDTNTGADTQYF. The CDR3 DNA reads TGTGCCACCAGTGACACCAACACAGGGGCAGATACGCAGTATTTT.

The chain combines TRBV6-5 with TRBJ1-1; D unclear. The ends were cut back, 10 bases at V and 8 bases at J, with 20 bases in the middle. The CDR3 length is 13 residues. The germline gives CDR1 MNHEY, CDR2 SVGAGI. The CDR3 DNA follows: TGTGCCACCTACGTTTTTGGCGCGGGGGAAGCTTTCTTT. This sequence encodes CATYVFGAGEAFF.

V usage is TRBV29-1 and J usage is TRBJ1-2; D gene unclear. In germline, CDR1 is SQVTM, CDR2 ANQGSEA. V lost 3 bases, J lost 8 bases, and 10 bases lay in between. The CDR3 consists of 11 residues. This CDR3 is CSVERGGGYTF. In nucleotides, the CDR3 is TGCAGCGTTGAGCGGGGAGGGGGCTACACCTTC.

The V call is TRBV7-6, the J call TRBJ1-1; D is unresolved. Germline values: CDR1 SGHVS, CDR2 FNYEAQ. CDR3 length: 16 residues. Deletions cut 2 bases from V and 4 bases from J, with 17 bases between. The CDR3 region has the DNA TGTGCCAGCAGCTTAAGGGCCTGGACTGACGGCACTGAAGCTTTCTTT. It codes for CASSLRAWTDGTEAFF.

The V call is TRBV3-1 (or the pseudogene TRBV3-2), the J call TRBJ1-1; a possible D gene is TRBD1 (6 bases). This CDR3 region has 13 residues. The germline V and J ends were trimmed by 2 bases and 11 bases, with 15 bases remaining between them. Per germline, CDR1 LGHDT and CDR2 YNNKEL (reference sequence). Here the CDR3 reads CASSQTGQGLAFF. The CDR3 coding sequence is TGTGCCAGCAGCCAAACTGGGCAGGGGCTGGCTTTCTTT.

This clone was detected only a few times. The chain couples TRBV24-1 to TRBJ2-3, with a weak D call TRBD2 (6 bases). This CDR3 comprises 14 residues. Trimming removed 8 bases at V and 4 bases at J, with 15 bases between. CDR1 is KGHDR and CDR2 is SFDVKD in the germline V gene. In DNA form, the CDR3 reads TGTGCCACCACCCCCGCCGGGAGCGCAGATACGCAGTATTTT. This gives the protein CATTPAGSADTQYF.

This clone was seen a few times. CDR3 nucleotide sequence: TGCGCCAGCAAAGGTCGGGAGATGACTGAAGCTTTCTTT. This translates into CASKGREMTEAFF. V and J are TRBV10-1 and TRBJ1-1, with unresolved D. Trimming removed 7 bases at V and 5 bases at J, with 14 bases between. This CDR3 has 13 residues. Germline assignment: CDR1 WNHNN and CDR2 SYGVQD (reference sequence).

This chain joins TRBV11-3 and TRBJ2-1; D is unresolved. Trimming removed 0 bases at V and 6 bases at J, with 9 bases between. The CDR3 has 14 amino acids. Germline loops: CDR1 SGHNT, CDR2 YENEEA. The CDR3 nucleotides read TGTGCCAGCAGCTTAGATGGCGGTCTCAATGAGCAGTTCTTC. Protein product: CASSLDGGLNEQFF.

This chain's CDR3 is CANRRAGAADTQYF. In nucleotides, the CDR3 is TGTGCCAACCGTAGAGCGGGGGCCGCAGATACGCAGTATTTT. J is TRBJ2-3 and V is TRBV7-2, with TRBD2 matching 8 bases. The length of the CDR3 is 14 residues. Per the germline V gene, CDR1 is SGHTA and CDR2 is FQGNSA. Trimming cost V 10 bases and J 4 bases; bases outside gene matches: 10.

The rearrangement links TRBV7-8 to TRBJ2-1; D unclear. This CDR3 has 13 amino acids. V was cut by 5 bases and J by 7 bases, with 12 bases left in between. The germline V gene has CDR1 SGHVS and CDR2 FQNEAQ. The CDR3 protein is CASSPVSGNEQFF. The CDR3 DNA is TGTGCCAGCAGCCCAGTGTCCGGGAATGAGCAGTTCTTC.

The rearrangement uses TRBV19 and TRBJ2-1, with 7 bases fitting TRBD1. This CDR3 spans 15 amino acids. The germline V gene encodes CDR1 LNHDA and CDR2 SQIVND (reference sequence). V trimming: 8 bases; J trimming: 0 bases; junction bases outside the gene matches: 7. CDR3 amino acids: CASSLQGSSYNEQFF. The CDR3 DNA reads TGTGCCAGTTCCTTACAGGGGAGCTCCTACAATGAGCAGTTCTTC.

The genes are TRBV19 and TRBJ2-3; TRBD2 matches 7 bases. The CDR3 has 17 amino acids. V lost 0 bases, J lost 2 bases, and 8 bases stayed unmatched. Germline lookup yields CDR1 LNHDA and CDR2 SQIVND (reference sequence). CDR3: CASSIDRGGGTTDTQYF. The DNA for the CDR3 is TGTGCCAGTAGTATAGATCGAGGCGGGGGAACCACAGATACGCAGTATTTT.

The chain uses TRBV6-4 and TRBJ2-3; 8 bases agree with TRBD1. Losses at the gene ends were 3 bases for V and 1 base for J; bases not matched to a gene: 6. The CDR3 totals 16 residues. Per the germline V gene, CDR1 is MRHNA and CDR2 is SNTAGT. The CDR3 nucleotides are TGTGCCAGCAGTGATGTCCAGGGGGCGGGCACAGATACGCAGTATTTT. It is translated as CASSDVQGAGTDTQYF.

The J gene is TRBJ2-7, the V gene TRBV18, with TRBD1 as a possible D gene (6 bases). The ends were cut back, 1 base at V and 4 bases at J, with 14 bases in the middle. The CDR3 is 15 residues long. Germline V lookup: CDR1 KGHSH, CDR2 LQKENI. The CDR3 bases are TGTGCCAGCTCACCACAGGACAGTTGGGTTTACGAGCAGTACTTC. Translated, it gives CASSPQDSWVYEQYF. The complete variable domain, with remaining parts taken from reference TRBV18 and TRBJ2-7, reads NAGVMQNPRHLVRRRGQEARLRCSPMKGHSHVYWYRQLPEEGLKFMVYLQKENIIDESGMPKERFSAEFPKEGPSILRIQQVVRGDSAAYFCASSPQDSWVYEQYFGPGTRLTVT.

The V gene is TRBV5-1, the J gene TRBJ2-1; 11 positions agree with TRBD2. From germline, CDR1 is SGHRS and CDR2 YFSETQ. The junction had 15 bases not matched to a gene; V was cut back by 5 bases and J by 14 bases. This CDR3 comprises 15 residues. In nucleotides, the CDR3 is TGCGCCAGCAGGGCCGGGACTAGCGGAGAAAGGACGGAGTTCTTC. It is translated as CASRAGTSGERTEFF.

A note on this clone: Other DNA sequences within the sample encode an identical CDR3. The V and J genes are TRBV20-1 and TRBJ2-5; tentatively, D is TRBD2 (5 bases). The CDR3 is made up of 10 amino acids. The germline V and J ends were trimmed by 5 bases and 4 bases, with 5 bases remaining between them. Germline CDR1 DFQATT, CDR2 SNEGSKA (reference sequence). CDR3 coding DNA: TGCAGTGCTGGGAGAGAGACCCAGTACTTC. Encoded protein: CSAGRETQYF.

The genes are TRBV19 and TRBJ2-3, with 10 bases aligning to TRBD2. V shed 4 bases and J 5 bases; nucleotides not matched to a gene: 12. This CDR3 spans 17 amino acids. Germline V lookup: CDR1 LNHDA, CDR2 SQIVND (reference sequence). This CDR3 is CASSTRPASGGKDTQYF. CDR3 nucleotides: TGTGCCAGTAGTACCCGCCCGGCTAGCGGGGGCAAAGATACGCAGTATTTT.